These T cell receptor beta chains were read from a single sample in a study of a mutant IDH1 vaccine in newly diagnosed glioma. TCRdb's table, derived via immunoSEQ multiplex PCR, lists solely in-frame clones and lacks some. In the table there are nearly 55,000 clones, around four fifths of which are singletons. Their recognized antigens are unknown. The sample here was PBMCs, taken from a glioma patient whose treatment included an IDH1 peptide vaccine. These TCRs come from a woman aged 18-30 years with glioma. Both conserved end residues are part of each CDR3.

j_call v_call cdr3_aa
TRBJ2-2 TRBV2 CASRDRQHTGELFF
TRBJ2-4 TRBV4-1 CASSQEGRRENIQYF
TRBJ1-1 TRBV7-9 CASSLVYEGAKNTEAFF
TRBJ1-1 TRBV9 CASSVEDRGAEAFF
TRBJ1-2 TRBV19 CASSISRQSHGYTF
TRBJ2-6 TRBV9 CASSEPPAWGANVLTF
TRBJ2-7 TRBV10-3 CAIRADRAYEQYF
TRBJ2-7 TRBV15 CATSPGGGSTPSYEQYF
TRBJ2-3 TRBV14 CASSQPSVRPTFTDTQYF
TRBJ2-5 TRBV5-1 CASSLEGTYQETQYF
TRBJ2-1 TRBV10-3 CAISGLAGVIRNEQFF
TRBJ1-1 TRBV7-9 CASSDEAFF
TRBJ1-4 TRBV27 CASSLTTTNEKLFF
TRBJ2-1 TRBV6-4 CASSDGTSGNEQFF
TRBJ2-1 TRBV7-3 CASSLGGASYNEQFF
TRBJ2-7 TRBV9 CASSGTSGDRPYEQYF
TRBJ1-5 TRBV18 CASSPIPGNNQPQHF
TRBJ2-1 TRBV7-2 CASSFTSGNEQFF
TRBJ1-1 TRBV20-1 CSAIENEAFF
TRBJ1-3 TRBV30 CAWSTGVFSGNTIYF
TRBJ1-5 TRBV19 CASRMIAGRTQNQPQHF
TRBJ2-4 TRBV29-1 CSVQANIQYF
TRBJ1-4 TRBV7-9 CASSLGGGVNEKLFF
TRBJ2-2 TRBV4-2 CASSRTGGTGELFF
TRBJ1-1 TRBV7-9 CASSPETENTEAFF
TRBJ1-4 TRBV10-3 CAISEPDRGEKLFF
TRBJ1-1 TRBV7-3 CASSPLVPHRGLGNTEAFF
TRBJ1-2 TRBV19 CASSTQGTPFAYGYTF
TRBJ2-7 TRBV4-2 CASSQGSGEQYF
TRBJ2-3 TRBV7-2 CASSPQTSGGADTQYF
TRBJ1-1 TRBV19 CASSFRGSEAFF
TRBJ2-7 TRBV6-1 CASSAKIEQYF
TRBJ2-2 TRBV7-6 CASSLRPSDGTGELFF